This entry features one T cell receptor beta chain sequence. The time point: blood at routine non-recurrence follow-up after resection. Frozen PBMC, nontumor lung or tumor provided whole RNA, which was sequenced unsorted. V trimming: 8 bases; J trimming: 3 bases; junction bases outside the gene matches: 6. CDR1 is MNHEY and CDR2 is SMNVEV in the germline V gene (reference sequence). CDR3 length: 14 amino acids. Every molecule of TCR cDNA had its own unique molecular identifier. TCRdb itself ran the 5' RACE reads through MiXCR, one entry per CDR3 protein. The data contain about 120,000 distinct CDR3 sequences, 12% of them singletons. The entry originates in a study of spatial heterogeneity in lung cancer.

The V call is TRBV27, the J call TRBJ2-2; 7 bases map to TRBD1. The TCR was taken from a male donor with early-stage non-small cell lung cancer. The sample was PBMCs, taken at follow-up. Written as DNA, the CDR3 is TGTGCCAGCCACAGGGGTCTAGACACCGGGGAGCTGTTTTTT. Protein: CASHRGLDTGELFF.